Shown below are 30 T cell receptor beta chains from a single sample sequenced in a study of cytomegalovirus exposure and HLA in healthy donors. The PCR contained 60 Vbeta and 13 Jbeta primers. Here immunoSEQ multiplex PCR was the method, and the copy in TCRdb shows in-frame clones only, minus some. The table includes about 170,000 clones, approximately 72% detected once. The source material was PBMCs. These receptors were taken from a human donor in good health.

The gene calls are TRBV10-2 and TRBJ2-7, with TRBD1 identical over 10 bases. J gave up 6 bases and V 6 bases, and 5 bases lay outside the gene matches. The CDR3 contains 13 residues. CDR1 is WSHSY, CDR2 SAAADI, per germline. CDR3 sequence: CASRAGTGVEQYF. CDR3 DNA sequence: TGCGCCAGCAGAGCCGGGACAGGGGTCGAGCAGTACTTC.

The CDR3 DNA follows: TGTGCCAGCAGCTTAACAGGGAATAGCGAGACCCAGTACTTC. Its translation is CASSLTGNSETQYF. The chain joins TRBV7-2 to TRBJ2-5; D is perhaps TRBD1 (6 bases). Trimming took 2 bases from V and 5 from J, leaving 12 bases between them. The CDR3 runs 14 residues. The germline gives CDR1 SGHTA, CDR2 FQGNSA. Looking up the rest from reference TRBV7-2 and TRBJ2-5 gives the full variable domain: GAGVSQSPSNKVTEKGKDVELRCDPISGHTALYWYRQSLGQGLEFLIYFQGNSAPDKSGLPSDRFSAERTGGSVSTLTIQRTQQEDSAVYLCASSLTGNSETQYFGPGTRLLVL.

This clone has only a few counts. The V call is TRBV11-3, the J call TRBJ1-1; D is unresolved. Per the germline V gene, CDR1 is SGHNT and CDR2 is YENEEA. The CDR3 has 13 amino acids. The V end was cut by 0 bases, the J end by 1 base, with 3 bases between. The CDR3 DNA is TGTGCCAGCAGCTTAGATCAGAACACTGAAGCTTTCTTT. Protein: CASSLDQNTEAFF.

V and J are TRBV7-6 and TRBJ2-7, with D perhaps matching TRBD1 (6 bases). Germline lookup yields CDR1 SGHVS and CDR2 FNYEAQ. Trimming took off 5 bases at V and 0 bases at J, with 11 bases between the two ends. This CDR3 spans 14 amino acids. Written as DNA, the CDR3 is TGTGCCAGCAGCACCAAGACAGGCTCCTACGAGCAGTACTTC. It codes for CASSTKTGSYEQYF. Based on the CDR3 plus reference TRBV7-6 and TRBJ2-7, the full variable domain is GAGVSQSPRYKVTKRGQDVALRCDPISGHVSLYWYRQALGQGPEFLTYFNYEAQQDKSGLPNDRFSAERPEGSISTLTIQRTEQRDSAMYRCASSTKTGSYEQYFGPGTRLTVT.

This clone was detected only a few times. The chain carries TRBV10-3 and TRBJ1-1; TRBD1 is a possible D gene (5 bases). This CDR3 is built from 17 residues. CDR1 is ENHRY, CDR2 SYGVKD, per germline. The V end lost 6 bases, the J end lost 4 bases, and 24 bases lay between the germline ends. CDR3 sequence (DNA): TGTGCCATCAGACCTCAAACTCAGGGCAGCGGGAGCACTGAAGCTTTCTTT. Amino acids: CAIRPQTQGSGSTEAFF.

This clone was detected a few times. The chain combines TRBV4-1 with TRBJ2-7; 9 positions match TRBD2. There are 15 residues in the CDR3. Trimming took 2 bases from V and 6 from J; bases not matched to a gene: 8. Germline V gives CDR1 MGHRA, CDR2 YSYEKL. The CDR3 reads CASSQRTSEGSEQYF. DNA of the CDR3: TGCGCCAGCAGCCAAAGGACTAGCGAGGGTTCCGAGCAGTACTTC.

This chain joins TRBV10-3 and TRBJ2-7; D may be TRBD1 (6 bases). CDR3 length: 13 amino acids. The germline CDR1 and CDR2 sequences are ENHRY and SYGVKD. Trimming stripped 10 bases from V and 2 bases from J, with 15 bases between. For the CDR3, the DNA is TGTGCCAGTCGCCCCGGACAGACCTACGAGCAGTACTTC. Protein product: CASRPGQTYEQYF.

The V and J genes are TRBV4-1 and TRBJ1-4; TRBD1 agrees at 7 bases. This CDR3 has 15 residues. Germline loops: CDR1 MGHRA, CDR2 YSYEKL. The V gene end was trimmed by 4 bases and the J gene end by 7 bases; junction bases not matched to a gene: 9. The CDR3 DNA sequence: TGCGCCAGCAGCCCGGGACAGTCTATCGGTGAAAAACTGTTTTTT. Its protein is CASSPGQSIGEKLFF.

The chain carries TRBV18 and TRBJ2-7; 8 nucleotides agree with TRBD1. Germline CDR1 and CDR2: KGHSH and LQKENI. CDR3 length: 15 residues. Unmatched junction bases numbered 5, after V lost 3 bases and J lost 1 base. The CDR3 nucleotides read TGTGCCAGCTCACCCGGTGGGACAGGTTCCTACGAGCAGTACTTC. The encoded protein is CASSPGGTGSYEQYF.

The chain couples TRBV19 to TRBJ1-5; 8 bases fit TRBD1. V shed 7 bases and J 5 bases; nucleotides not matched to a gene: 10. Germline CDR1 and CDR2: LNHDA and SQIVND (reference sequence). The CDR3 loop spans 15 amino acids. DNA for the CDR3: TGTGCCAGTATTCTCGGACAGGGTAGGGATCAGCCCCAGCATTTT. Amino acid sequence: CASILGQGRDQPQHF. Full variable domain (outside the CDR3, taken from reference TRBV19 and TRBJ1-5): DGGITQSPKYLFRKEGQNVTLSCEQNLNHDAMYWYRQDPGQGLRLIYYSQIVNDFQKGDIAEGYSVSREKKESFPLTVTSAQKNPTAFYLCASILGQGRDQPQHFGDGTRLSIL.

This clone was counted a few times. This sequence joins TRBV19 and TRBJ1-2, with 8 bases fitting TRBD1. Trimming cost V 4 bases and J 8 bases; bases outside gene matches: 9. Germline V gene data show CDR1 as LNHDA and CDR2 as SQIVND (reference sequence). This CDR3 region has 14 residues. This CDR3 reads CASSTQDRGYGYTF. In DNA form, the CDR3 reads TGTGCCAGTAGTACTCAAGACAGGGGATACGGCTACACCTTC.

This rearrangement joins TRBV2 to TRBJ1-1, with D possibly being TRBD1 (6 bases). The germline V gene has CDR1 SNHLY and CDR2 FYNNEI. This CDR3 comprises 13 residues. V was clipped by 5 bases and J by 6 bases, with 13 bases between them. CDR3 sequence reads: CASSPGELAEAFF. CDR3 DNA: TGTGCCAGCAGTCCAGGGGAATTAGCTGAAGCTTTCTTT.

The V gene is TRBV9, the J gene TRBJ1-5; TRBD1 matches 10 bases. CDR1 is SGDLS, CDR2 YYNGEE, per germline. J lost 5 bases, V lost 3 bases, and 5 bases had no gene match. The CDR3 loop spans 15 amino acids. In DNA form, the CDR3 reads TGTGCCAGCAGCGCTGGGACAGGGGCCTATCAGCCCCAGCATTTT. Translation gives CASSAGTGAYQPQHF.

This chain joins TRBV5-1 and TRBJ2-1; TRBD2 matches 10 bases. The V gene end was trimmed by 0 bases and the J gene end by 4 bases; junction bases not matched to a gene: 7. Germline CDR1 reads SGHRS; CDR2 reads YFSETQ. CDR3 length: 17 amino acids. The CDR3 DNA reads TGCGCCAGCAGCTTGGAGGGACTAGCGTCGGGGTACAATGAGCAGTTCTTC. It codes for CASSLEGLASGYNEQFF.

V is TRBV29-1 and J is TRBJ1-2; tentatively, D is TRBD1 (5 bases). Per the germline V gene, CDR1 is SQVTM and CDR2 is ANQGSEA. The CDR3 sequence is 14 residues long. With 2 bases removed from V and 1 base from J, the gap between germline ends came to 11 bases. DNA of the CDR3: TGCAGCGTTGAAACCGAAGACAGTAACTATGGCTACACCTTC. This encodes CSVETEDSNYGYTF.

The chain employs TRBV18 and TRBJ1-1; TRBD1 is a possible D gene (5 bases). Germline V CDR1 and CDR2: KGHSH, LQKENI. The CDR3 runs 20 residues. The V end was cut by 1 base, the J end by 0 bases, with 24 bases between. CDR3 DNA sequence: TGTGCCAGCTCACCACTTCGGGAGTGGGGGGAACACCTTATGAACACTGAAGCTTTCTTT. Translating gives CASSPLREWGEHLMNTEAFF.

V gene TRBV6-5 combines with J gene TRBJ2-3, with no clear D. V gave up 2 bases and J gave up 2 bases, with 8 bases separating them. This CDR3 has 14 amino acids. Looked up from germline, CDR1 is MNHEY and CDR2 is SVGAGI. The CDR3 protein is CASSYGQVTDTQYF. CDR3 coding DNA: TGTGCCAGCAGTTACGGGCAGGTCACAGATACGCAGTATTTT.

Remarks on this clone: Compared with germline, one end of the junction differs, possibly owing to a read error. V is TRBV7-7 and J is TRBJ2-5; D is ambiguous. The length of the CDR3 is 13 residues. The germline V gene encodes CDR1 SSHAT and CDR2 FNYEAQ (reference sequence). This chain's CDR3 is CASSLELEETQYF. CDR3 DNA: TGTGCTAGCAGCTTGGAGCTAGAAGAGACCCAGTACTTC.

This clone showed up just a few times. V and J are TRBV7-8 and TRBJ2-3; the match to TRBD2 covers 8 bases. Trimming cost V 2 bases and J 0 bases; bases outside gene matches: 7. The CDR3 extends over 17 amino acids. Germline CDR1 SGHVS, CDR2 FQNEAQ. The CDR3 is CASSLLGGGTSTDTQYF. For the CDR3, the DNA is TGTGCCAGCAGCTTATTGGGCGGGGGGACTAGCACAGATACGCAGTATTTT.

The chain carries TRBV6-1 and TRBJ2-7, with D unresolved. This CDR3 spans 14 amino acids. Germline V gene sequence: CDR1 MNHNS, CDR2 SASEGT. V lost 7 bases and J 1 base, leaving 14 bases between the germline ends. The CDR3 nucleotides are TGTGCCAGCAAAGTGATCCAGGCGTCCTACGAGCAGTACTTC. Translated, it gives CASKVIQASYEQYF.

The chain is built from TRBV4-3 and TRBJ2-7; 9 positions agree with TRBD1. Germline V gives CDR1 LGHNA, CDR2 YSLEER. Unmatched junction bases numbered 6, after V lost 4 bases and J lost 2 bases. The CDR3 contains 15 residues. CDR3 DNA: TGCGCCAGCAGCCTTGGGGGGACAGGGCCCTACGAGCAGTACTTC. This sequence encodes CASSLGGTGPYEQYF.

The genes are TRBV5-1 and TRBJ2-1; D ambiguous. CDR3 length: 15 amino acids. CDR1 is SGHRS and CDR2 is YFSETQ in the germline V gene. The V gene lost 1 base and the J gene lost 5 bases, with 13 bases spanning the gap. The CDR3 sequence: CASSLSSGPHNEQFF. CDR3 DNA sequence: TGCGCCAGCAGCTTGTCGTCGGGTCCCCACAATGAGCAGTTCTTC.

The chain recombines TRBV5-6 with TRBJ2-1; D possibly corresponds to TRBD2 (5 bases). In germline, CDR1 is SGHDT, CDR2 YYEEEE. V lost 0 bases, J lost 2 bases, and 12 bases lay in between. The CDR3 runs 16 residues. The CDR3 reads CASSLERLAPYNEQFF. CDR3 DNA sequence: TGTGCCAGCAGCTTGGAGCGTCTAGCACCCTACAATGAGCAGTTCTTC.

This chain's CDR3 is CASSLWTSGGTEETQYF. DNA for the CDR3: TGTGCCAGCAGCTTATGGACTAGCGGGGGAACGGAGGAGACCCAGTACTTC. The V call is TRBV11-2, the J call TRBJ2-5; 13 bases align to TRBD2. The V gene's germline CDR1 is SGHAT and CDR2 FQNNGV. CDR3 length: 17 residues. V trimming: 2 bases; J trimming: 5 bases; junction bases outside the gene matches: 8.

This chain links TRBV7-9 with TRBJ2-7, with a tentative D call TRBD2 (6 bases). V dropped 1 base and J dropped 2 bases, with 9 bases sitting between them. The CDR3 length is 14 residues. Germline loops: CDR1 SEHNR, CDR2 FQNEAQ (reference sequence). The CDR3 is CASSLGRGTYEQYF. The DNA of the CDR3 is TGTGCCAGCAGCTTAGGGCGGGGTACCTACGAGCAGTACTTC.

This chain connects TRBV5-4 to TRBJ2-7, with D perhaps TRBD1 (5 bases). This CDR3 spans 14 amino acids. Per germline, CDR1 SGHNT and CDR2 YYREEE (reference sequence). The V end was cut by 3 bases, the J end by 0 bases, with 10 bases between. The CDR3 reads CASSSQGSSYEQYF. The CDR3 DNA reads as TGTGCCAGCAGCTCCCAGGGAAGCTCCTACGAGCAGTACTTC. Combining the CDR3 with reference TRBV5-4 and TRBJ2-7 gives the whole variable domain ETGVTQSPTHLIKTRGQQVTLRCSSQSGHNTVSWYQQALGQGPQFIFQYYREEENGRGNFPPRFSGLQFPNYSSELNVNALELDDSALYLCASSSQGSSYEQYFGPGTRLTVT.

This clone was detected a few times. This CDR3 reads CASSLRDLNTEAFF. The CDR3 nucleotides read TGCGCCAGCAGCTTGCGGGATTTGAACACTGAAGCTTTCTTT. The rearrangement joins TRBV5-1 to TRBJ1-1; D is unresolved. V shed 1 base and J shed 0 bases, with 7 bases lying between them. CDR1 is SGHRS and CDR2 is YFSETQ in the germline V gene. This CDR3 comprises 14 residues.

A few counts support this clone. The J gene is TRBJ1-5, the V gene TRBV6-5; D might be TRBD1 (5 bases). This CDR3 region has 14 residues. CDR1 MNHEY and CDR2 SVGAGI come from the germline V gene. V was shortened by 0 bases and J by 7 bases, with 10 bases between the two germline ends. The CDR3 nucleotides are TGTGCCAGCAGTTACTCGATGGGGGGGCAGCCCCAGCATTTT. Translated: CASSYSMGGQPQHF.

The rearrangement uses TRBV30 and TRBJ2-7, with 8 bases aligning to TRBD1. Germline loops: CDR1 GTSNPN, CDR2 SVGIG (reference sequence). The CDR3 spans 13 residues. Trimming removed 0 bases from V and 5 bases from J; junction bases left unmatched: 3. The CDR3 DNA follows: TGTGCCTGGAGTGTCGGACAGGGCCACGAGCAGTACTTC. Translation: CAWSVGQGHEQYF.

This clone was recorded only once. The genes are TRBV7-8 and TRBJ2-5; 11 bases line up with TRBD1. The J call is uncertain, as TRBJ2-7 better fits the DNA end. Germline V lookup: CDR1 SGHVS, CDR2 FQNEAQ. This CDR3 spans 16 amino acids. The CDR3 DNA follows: TGTGCCAGCAGCCGTCCGGGACAGGGGGAGGGATACGAGCAGTACTTC. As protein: CASSRPGQGEGYEQYF.